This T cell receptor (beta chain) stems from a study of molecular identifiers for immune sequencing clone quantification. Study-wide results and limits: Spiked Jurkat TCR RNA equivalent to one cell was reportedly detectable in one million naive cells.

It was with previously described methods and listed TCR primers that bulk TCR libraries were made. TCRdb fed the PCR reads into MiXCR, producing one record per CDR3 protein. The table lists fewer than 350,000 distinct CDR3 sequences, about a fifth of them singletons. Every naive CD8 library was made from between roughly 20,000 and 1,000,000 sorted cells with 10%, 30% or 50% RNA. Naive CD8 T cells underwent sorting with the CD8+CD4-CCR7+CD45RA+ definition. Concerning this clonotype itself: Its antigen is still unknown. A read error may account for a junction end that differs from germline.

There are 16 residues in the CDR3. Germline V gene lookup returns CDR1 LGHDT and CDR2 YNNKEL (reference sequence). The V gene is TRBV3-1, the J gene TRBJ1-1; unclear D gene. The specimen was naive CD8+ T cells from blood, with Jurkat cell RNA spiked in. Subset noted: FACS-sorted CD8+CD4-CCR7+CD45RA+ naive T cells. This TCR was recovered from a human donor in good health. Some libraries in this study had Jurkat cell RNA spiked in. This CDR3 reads CASGQDKRVRNTEAFF. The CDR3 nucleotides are TGTGCCAGCGGCCAAGATAAGCGGGTAAGGAACACTGAAGCTTTCTTT.